Presented here are 30 T cell receptor beta chains from one specimen sequenced in a study of blood T cell repertoires in COVID-19. TCRdb's table, derived via immunoSEQ multiplex PCR, lists solely in-frame clones and lacks some. The sample lists roughly 310,000 clones, more than 90% seen once, with roughly 2.5% in the top ten. Input material: PBMCs or T cells enriched from blood (not recorded which). These receptors all stem from a man aged 55-75 years who had recovered from COVID-19.

The CDR3 reads CASSLLGSGRQETQYF. CDR3 sequence (DNA): TGCGCCAGCAGCCTCTTGGGATCGGGGAGGCAAGAGACCCAGTACTTC. The V and J genes are TRBV5-1 and TRBJ2-5; possibly TRBD2 for D (6 bases). The CDR3 has 16 residues. The germline V and J ends were trimmed by 4 bases and 2 bases, with 18 bases remaining between them. From germline, CDR1 is SGHRS and CDR2 YFSETQ.

This rearrangement joins TRBV4-2 to TRBJ1-5; D gene uncertain. V lost 4 bases and J 1 base, leaving 11 bases between the germline ends. Germline V gene sequence: CDR1 LGHNA, CDR2 YNFKEQ. The CDR3 has 15 amino acids. CDR3 loop: CASSPTRGSNQPQHF. As DNA, the CDR3 is TGTGCCAGCAGCCCCACACGGGGAAGCAATCAGCCCCAGCATTTT.

On this clone itself: Other DNA sequences of this sample code for an identical CDR3. The V call is TRBV18, the J call TRBJ2-1; 11 nucleotides agree with TRBD2. The V segment lost 3 bases and the J segment 5 bases; nucleotides outside the gene matches: 0. CDR3 length: 14 amino acids. From germline, CDR1 is KGHSH and CDR2 LQKENI. The CDR3 region is CASSPGLADNEQFF. As DNA, the CDR3 is TGTGCCAGCTCACCGGGACTAGCGGACAATGAGCAGTTCTTC.

The table lists this clone with a count of one. The chain employs TRBV5-1 and TRBJ2-1; 8 bases are shared with TRBD2. J was trimmed by 9 bases and V by 0 bases; bases with no gene match: 5. This CDR3 spans 14 amino acids. CDR1 is SGHRS and CDR2 is YFSETQ in the germline V gene. This CDR3 is CASSLDGLASEQFF. In DNA, the CDR3 is TGCGCCAGCAGCTTGGACGGACTAGCTAGTGAGCAGTTCTTC.

This CDR3 is CASSQGTGVLISTDTQYF. CDR3 DNA sequence: TGTGCCAGCAGCCAGGGGACAGGTGTCCTTATTAGCACAGATACGCAGTATTTT. The chain joins TRBV3-1 (or the pseudogene TRBV3-2) to TRBJ2-3, with TRBD1 identical over 8 bases. The CDR3 covers 18 residues. The trim removed 3 bases at V and 0 bases at J, leaving 11 bases unmatched. CDR1 and CDR2 from the germline V gene are LGHDT and YNNKEL (reference sequence).

The J gene is TRBJ1-4, the V gene TRBV4-1; weak D call: TRBD1 (5 bases). Germline V gene lookup returns CDR1 MGHRA and CDR2 YSYEKL. V lost 4 bases to trimming and J lost 14 bases, with 11 bases between them. The CDR3 has 11 amino acids. CDR3 loop: CASSRGGVLFF. The CDR3 DNA follows: TGCGCCAGCAGCCGCGGGGGGGTGCTGTTTTTT.

The count of this clone is one. The rearrangement links TRBV5-1 to TRBJ1-1, with D possibly TRBD1 on 5 matching bases. The V gene's germline CDR1 is SGHRS and CDR2 YFSETQ. V was shortened by 9 bases and J by 2 bases, with 20 bases between the two germline ends. The CDR3 loop spans 15 amino acids. CDR3 sequence reads: CATRQRGTSNTEAFF. CDR3 sequence (DNA): TGCGCCACCCGACAACGGGGGACTTCAAACACTGAAGCTTTCTTT.

The chain has TRBV7-9 and TRBJ2-2, with D possibly matching TRBD2 (5 bases). Between the trimmed V and J ends, which lost 7 bases and 10 bases, there was a span of 19 bases. The germline CDR1 and CDR2 sequences are SEHNR and FQNEAQ (reference sequence). The CDR3 is 14 residues long. Here the CDR3 reads CASTAGISSTELFF. CDR3 in DNA: TGTGCCAGCACCGCGGGTATATCCTCCACGGAGCTGTTTTTT.

V usage is TRBV18 and J usage is TRBJ2-7; D may be TRBD1 (6 bases). CDR1 is KGHSH, CDR2 LQKENI, per germline. CDR3 length: 14 amino acids. V shed 8 bases and J shed 2 bases, with 16 bases lying between them. The CDR3, as DNA: TGTGCCAGCGCCAAAGGGACACAGACCTACGAGCAGTACTTC. Its translation is CASAKGTQTYEQYF. Using reference TRBV18 and TRBJ2-7 for the parts outside the CDR3, the full variable domain is NAGVMQNPRHLVRRRGQEARLRCSPMKGHSHVYWYRQLPEEGLKFMVYLQKENIIDESGMPKERFSAEFPKEGPSILRIQQVVRGDSAAYFCASAKGTQTYEQYFGPGTRLTVT.

This chain uses TRBV5-4 with TRBJ1-1; 10 nucleotides line up with TRBD1. Trimming removed 0 bases from V and 10 bases from J; junction bases left unmatched: 6. The germline V gene encodes CDR1 SGHNT and CDR2 YYREEE (reference sequence). The CDR3 runs to 14 residues. The CDR3 protein is CASSLDGGDRGAFF. The DNA for the CDR3 is TGTGCCAGCAGCTTGGACGGCGGGGACAGGGGAGCTTTCTTT.

This chain joins TRBV5-1 and TRBJ2-2; the D gene is possibly TRBD1 (6 bases). This CDR3 is 14 amino acids long. V was trimmed by 1 base and J by 5 bases, leaving 9 bases between them. Germline CDR1 is SGHRS and CDR2 is YFSETQ. The CDR3 DNA is TGCGCCAGCAGCTTGAGCAGGGGAACCGGGGAGCTGTTTTTT. Its translation: CASSLSRGTGELFF.

The rearrangement uses TRBV30 and TRBJ1-1; D unclear. CDR3 length: 13 residues. Germline CDR1 GTSNPN, CDR2 SVGIG (reference sequence). V was trimmed by 0 bases and J by 1 base, leaving 6 bases between them. The CDR3 reads CAWSVHRNTEAFF. The DNA of the CDR3 is TGTGCCTGGAGTGTACACAGGAACACTGAAGCTTTCTTT. The variable domain in full, with the rest retrieved from reference TRBV30 and TRBJ1-1, is SQTIHQWPATLVQPVGSPLSLECTVEGTSNPNLYWYRQAAGRGLQLLFYSVGIGQISSEVPQNLSASRPQDRQFILSSKKLLLSDSGFYLCAWSVHRNTEAFFGQGTRLTVV.

Worth noting for this clone: The junction departs from the called germline gene at one end, perhaps through a read error. In DNA form, the CDR3 reads TGTGCTAGCAGCTCAGGACTAGCGGGAACGGGTGAGCAGTTCTTC. Residues: CASSSGLAGTGEQFF. This chain links TRBV7-7 with TRBJ2-1; TRBD2 matches at 12 bases. From germline, CDR1 is SSHAT and CDR2 FNYEAQ (reference sequence). There are 15 residues in the CDR3.

V usage is TRBV4-2 and J usage is TRBJ1-5; D uncertain. The CDR3 contains 16 residues. In germline, CDR1 is LGHNA, CDR2 YNFKEQ. V lost 4 bases and J lost 0, with 13 bases in between. The CDR3 coding sequence is TGTGCCAGCAGCCCCTTGTCCAGTTATAGCAATCAGCCCCAGCATTTT. Residues: CASSPLSSYSNQPQHF.

The J gene is TRBJ1-2, the V gene TRBV6-5; D perhaps matches TRBD1 (6 bases). The CDR3 is 16 amino acids. V was clipped by 2 bases and J by 3 bases, with 16 bases between them. Looked up from germline, CDR1 is MNHEY and CDR2 is SVGAGI. This CDR3 reads CASSYLKATGYYGYTF. The CDR3 DNA follows: TGTGCCAGCAGTTACCTTAAAGCGACAGGATACTATGGCTACACCTTC.

The CDR3 DNA follows: TGTGCCAGCATTACAGGACCGAACACTGAAGCTTTCTTT. Amino acids: CASITGPNTEAFF. The chain uses TRBV7-9 and TRBJ1-1, with D maybe TRBD1 (5 bases). Trimming pared 7 bases from V and 1 base from J, leaving 10 bases between. Germline lookup yields CDR1 SEHNR and CDR2 FQNEAQ (reference sequence). The CDR3 spans 13 residues.

As for this clone: Mismatch with germline at one junction end may stem from a read error. The genes are TRBV19 and TRBJ1-1; maybe TRBD1 (6 bases). CDR3 length: 14 amino acids. Germline-derived CDR1 and CDR2 are LNHDA and SQIVND (reference sequence). The CDR3 loop reads CASSPDPQGGRVIF. The CDR3 DNA reads TGTGCCAGTAGTCCCGACCCACAGGGCGGGAGGGTAATCTTT.

This clone occurred once. The V call is TRBV9, the J call TRBJ2-1, with 10 nucleotides matching TRBD2. Unmatched junction bases numbered 7, after V lost 0 bases and J lost 7 bases. CDR1 and CDR2 (germline): SGDLS, YYNGEE. The CDR3 extends over 16 amino acids. The CDR3 bases are TGTGCCAGCAGCGTAGATCTAGCGGGGGCCTTTAATGAGCAGTTCTTC. This sequence encodes CASSVDLAGAFNEQFF.

The chain is built from TRBV2 and TRBJ1-3, with a possible D match to TRBD1 (6 bases). CDR3 length: 15 amino acids. Germline assignment: CDR1 SNHLY and CDR2 FYNNEI. V dropped 2 bases and J dropped 0 bases, with 8 bases sitting between them. In DNA form, the CDR3 reads TGTGCCAGCAGTGAATGGGACATCTCTGGAAACACCATATATTTT. The encoded protein is CASSEWDISGNTIYF.

V is TRBV13 and J is TRBJ2-6; maybe TRBD2 (6 bases). The germline V gene has CDR1 PRHDT and CDR2 FYEKMQ (reference sequence). The CDR3 has 17 amino acids. Trimming left V 0 bases short and J 1 base short, with 10 bases between. CDR3 region: CASSLGLARSGANVLTF. Here the CDR3 DNA reads TGTGCCAGCAGCTTAGGACTAGCAAGATCTGGGGCCAACGTCCTGACTTTC.

The chain's CDR3 is CAISANSQTQYF. CDR3 coding DNA: TGTGCCATCAGTGCAAACTCACAGACCCAGTACTTC. This chain links TRBV10-3 with TRBJ2-5; D gene uncertain. CDR1 and CDR2 (germline): ENHRY, SYGVKD. This CDR3 is built from 12 residues. The V end lost 4 bases, the J end lost 6 bases, and 9 bases lay between the germline ends.

As to this clone: Germline is not matched at one junction end, which may reflect a read error. The rearrangement uses TRBV24-1 and TRBJ2-1, with TRBD1 as a possible D gene (6 bases). This CDR3 comprises 14 residues. Germline values: CDR1 KGHDR, CDR2 SFDVKD. The CDR3 coding sequence is TGTGCCGCCAGTGATTCTACAGGGTACAATGAGCAGTTCTTC. Its protein product is CAASDSTGYNEQFF.

The genes are TRBV19 and TRBJ1-5; 10 bases line up with TRBD1. CDR1 and CDR2 (germline): LNHDA, SQIVND (reference sequence). Trimming at V came to 5 bases and at J to 4 bases, leaving 5 bases not matched to a gene. The CDR3 loop spans 15 amino acids. The chain's CDR3 is CASSLTGGRNQPQHF. The CDR3 DNA sequence: TGTGCCAGTAGTTTGACAGGGGGCCGGAATCAGCCCCAGCATTTT.

Comment on this clone: This specimen includes other DNA sequences encoding the same CDR3. The genes are TRBV29-1 and TRBJ1-1; D unclear. Deletions cut 6 bases from V and 1 base from J, with 6 bases between. CDR1 is SQVTM, CDR2 ANQGSEA, per germline. This CDR3 is built from 11 residues. The CDR3 spells CSVVRNTEAFF. CDR3 coding DNA: TGCAGCGTAGTGCGGAACACTGAAGCTTTCTTT.

This chain connects TRBV2 to TRBJ2-1, with TRBD2 as a possible D gene (5 bases). This CDR3 has 13 residues. CDR1 and CDR2 (germline): SNHLY, FYNNEI. V was cut by 7 bases and J by 6 bases, with 13 bases left in between. The CDR3 region has the DNA TGTGCCAGCATGAGGGTGGATTCCAATGAGCAGTTCTTC. This sequence encodes CASMRVDSNEQFF.

This clone was observed once. This chain joins TRBV5-1 and TRBJ2-3, with 9 bases lining up with TRBD1. V lost 2 bases and J lost 3; bases outside the gene matches: 4. The V gene's germline CDR1 is SGHRS and CDR2 YFSETQ. The CDR3 runs to 15 residues. DNA for the CDR3: TGCGCCAGCAGCTTACGACAGGGGGGGACAGATACGCAGTATTTT. It codes for CASSLRQGGTDTQYF.

The chain is built from TRBV11-3 and TRBJ1-1, with a tentative D call TRBD1 (5 bases). The CDR3 runs 16 residues. From germline, CDR1 is SGHNT and CDR2 YENEEA. V shed 4 bases and J shed 0 bases, with 15 bases lying between them. The CDR3 reads CASSSLPRGVNTEAFF. In DNA form, the CDR3 reads TGTGCCAGCAGCTCCCTCCCGCGGGGGGTGAACACTGAAGCTTTCTTT.

The J gene is TRBJ2-7, the V gene TRBV7-9; 10 nucleotides align to TRBD2. CDR3 length: 16 residues. Germline CDR1 reads SEHNR; CDR2 reads FQNEAQ (reference sequence). After removal of 1 base from V and 2 bases from J, the junction contained 5 bases not matched to a gene. Here the CDR3 reads CASSLESSGRAYEQYF. CDR3 coding DNA: TGTGCCAGCAGCTTAGAATCAAGCGGGAGGGCCTACGAGCAGTACTTC.

The rearrangement links TRBV3-1 (or the pseudogene TRBV3-2) to TRBJ1-2; possible D gene TRBD1, 5 bases. This CDR3 has 14 amino acids. Germline CDR1 LGHDT, CDR2 YNNKEL (reference sequence). Deletions cut 5 bases from V and 2 bases from J, with 12 bases between. The CDR3 nucleotides read TGTGCCAGCAGCGTTGCGGCAGGGAACTATGGCTACACCTTC. Translating gives CASSVAAGNYGYTF.

This clone was seen many times. The V and J genes are TRBV5-4 and TRBJ2-1, with D unresolved. This CDR3 is 14 amino acids long. Germline lookup yields CDR1 SGHNT and CDR2 YYREEE (reference sequence). Trimming took off 4 bases at V and 16 bases at J, with 24 bases between the two ends. CDR3 nucleotide sequence: TGTGCCAGCAGCCCAAAACCGCAACCGGGTGAGCTTTTCTTC. This codes for CASSPKPQPGELFF.